These 25 T cell receptor beta chains originate from one sample sequenced in a study of blood T cells in healthy people across ages. A J-beta primer mix and a sample-barcoded 5' primer were used in a second PCR of about 7 to 12 cycles. TCRdb re-called the 5' RACE reads with MiXCR, one entry per CDR3 protein. The table has about 1.6 million distinct CDR3 sequences, around 36% seen once. Sequenced: blood. These receptor sequences come from a woman aged 25 to 39 in good health.

The chain has TRBV13 and TRBJ2-2; 8 nucleotides line up with TRBD1. Germline V lookup: CDR1 PRHDT, CDR2 FYEKMQ (reference sequence). The V and J ends lost 2 bases and 5 bases, in that order; junction bases with no gene match: 4. The CDR3 has 15 amino acids. This CDR3 reads CASSLPRQGTGELFF. The DNA for the CDR3 is TGTGCCAGCAGCTTACCACGACAGGGGACCGGGGAGCTGTTTTTT.

The chain joins TRBV29-1 to TRBJ2-2, with D uncertain. CDR3 length equals 11 residues. The germline CDR1 and CDR2 sequences are SQVTM and ANQGSEA. V was cut by 4 bases and J by 3 bases, with 3 bases left in between. DNA for the CDR3: TGCAGCGTTGTGTACACCGGGGAGCTGTTTTTT. Translated, it gives CSVVYTGELFF.

This clonotype was detected only a few times. The chain joins TRBV20-1 to TRBJ2-5; the match to TRBD2 covers 8 bases. The CDR3 contains 12 residues. The V gene end was trimmed by 6 bases and the J gene end by 11 bases; junction bases not matched to a gene: 11. CDR1 is DFQATT and CDR2 is SNEGSKA in the germline V gene (reference sequence). In DNA, the CDR3 is TGCAGTGCCGGGGGGGGGTTACTGGGGCAGTACTTC. It yields the protein CSAGGGLLGQYF.

V gene TRBV7-9 combines with J gene TRBJ1-1, with 8 nucleotides matching TRBD1. Germline-derived CDR1 and CDR2 are SEHNR and FQNEAQ (reference sequence). The trim removed 4 bases at V and 5 bases at J, leaving 12 bases unmatched. The CDR3 loop spans 16 amino acids. The CDR3: CASSSPIDRGHTEAFF. Written as DNA, the CDR3 is TGTGCCAGCAGCTCGCCCATCGACAGGGGTCATACTGAAGCTTTCTTT.

This chain connects TRBV5-1 to TRBJ2-3; D call uncertain. The germline V gene encodes CDR1 SGHRS and CDR2 YFSETQ. This CDR3 contains 16 residues. The ends were cut back, 0 bases at V and 5 bases at J, with 16 bases in the middle. The CDR3 DNA reads as TGCGCCAGCAGCTTGGGAGGCAGCAACAAGCAAGATACGCAGTATTTT. Its translation is CASSLGGSNKQDTQYF.

This clonotype occurred a few times. J is TRBJ2-1 and V is TRBV24-1; TRBD2 matches 9 bases. The CDR3 runs 17 residues. The V gene's germline CDR1 is KGHDR and CDR2 SFDVKD. Unmatched junction bases numbered 9, after V lost 4 bases and J lost 3 bases. CDR3 nucleotide sequence: TGTGCCACCAGTGAAAAAGGCGGGAGGGAACTCTACAATGAGCAGTTCTTC. Translating gives CATSEKGGRELYNEQFF.

This sequence joins TRBV28 and TRBJ2-2; 7 bases line up with TRBD1. CDR1 and CDR2 (germline): MDHEN, SYDVKM. The CDR3 runs 18 residues. V dropped 8 bases and J dropped 1; count of bases not matched to a gene: 16. The CDR3 protein is CASVRGTAVGWNTGELFF. DNA of the CDR3: TGTGCCAGCGTCAGGGGGACAGCAGTAGGGTGGAACACCGGGGAGCTGTTTTTT.

Only a few counts were recorded for this clonotype. One base away lies a much larger clone, so this may be a sequencing read error. The chain combines TRBV3-1 with TRBJ2-2, with D possibly matching TRBD1 (6 bases). This CDR3 is built from 16 residues. The germline V gene has CDR1 LGHDT and CDR2 YNNKEL (reference sequence). The CDR3 nucleotides read TGTGCCAGCAGCCAACGAAAACAGGGAAACACCGGGGAGCGGTTTTTT. This gives the protein CASSQRKQGNTGERFF.

This clonotype was recorded many times. The chain has TRBV12-3 or TRBV12-4 and TRBJ2-5; 7 bases agree with TRBD2. Trimming cost V 7 bases and J 10 bases; bases outside gene matches: 15. CDR3 length: 14 amino acids. The CDR3 bases are TGTGCCAGCACCACGCGGTCAGCGGGATTAGGCCAGTACTTC. This translates into CASTTRSAGLGQYF.

This clonotype has just a few counts. This chain links TRBV5-6 with TRBJ2-1, with D maybe TRBD2 (6 bases). The closer fit of TRBJ2-7 to the DNA end suggests the J call may be wrong. From germline, CDR1 is SGHDT and CDR2 YYEEEE. CDR3 length equals 15 residues. For the CDR3, the DNA is TGTGCCAGCAGCCGGACTGGAGGGAGGCCGTACGAGCAGTACTTC. This encodes CASSRTGGRPYEQYF.

The chain has TRBV7-6 and TRBJ2-1; maybe TRBD2 (5 bases). The CDR3 sequence is 17 residues long. Trimming took 4 bases from V and 3 from J, leaving 19 bases between them. In germline, CDR1 is SGHVS, CDR2 FNYEAQ. This CDR3 is CASSSLYRGRNYNEQFF. In nucleotides, the CDR3 is TGTGCCAGCAGCTCCTTATACCGGGGTCGAAACTACAATGAGCAGTTCTTC.

The rearrangement links TRBV6-1 to TRBJ2-5; D possibly corresponds to TRBD1 (5 bases). The last part of the DNA fits TRBJ2-7 better; the J call may be wrong. The CDR3 length is 15 residues. Germline CDR1 reads MNHNS; CDR2 reads SASEGT. The CDR3: CASGARRSTGYEQYF. CDR3 in DNA: TGTGCCAGCGGTGCCAGAAGGTCTACAGGATACGAGCAGTACTTC.

The rearrangement links TRBV20-1 to TRBJ2-5; D unresolved. Germline values: CDR1 DFQATT, CDR2 SNEGSKA (reference sequence). The germline V and J ends were trimmed by 3 bases and 0 bases, with 17 bases remaining between them. This CDR3 region has 16 residues. CDR3 residues: CSASDLPRIYQETQYF. CDR3 coding DNA: TGCAGTGCTAGTGATCTGCCTCGGATTTACCAAGAGACCCAGTACTTC.

The gene calls are TRBV4-1 and TRBJ2-1; D possibly corresponds to TRBD1 (6 bases). The CDR3 contains 19 residues. The germline V and J ends were trimmed by 0 bases and 3 bases, with 21 bases remaining between them. Germline loops: CDR1 MGHRA, CDR2 YSYEKL. DNA of the CDR3: TGCGCCAGCAGCCAAGATCTTTTGAGGGACACCGGGAACTACAATGAGCAGTTCTTC. Protein product: CASSQDLLRDTGNYNEQFF.

The chain has TRBV20-1 and TRBJ2-1, with D unclear. CDR3 length equals 14 residues. Trimming shortened V by 0 bases and J by 5 bases, and 11 bases separated the two germline ends. Germline loops: CDR1 DFQATT, CDR2 SNEGSKA (reference sequence). The CDR3 DNA follows: TGCAGTGCTAGAGATCCCCGGGCGGACAATGAGCAGTTCTTC. This codes for CSARDPRADNEQFF.

This chain joins TRBV7-9 and TRBJ2-7; 7 nucleotides line up with TRBD2. V dropped 1 base and J dropped 9; count of bases not matched to a gene: 3. The germline CDR1 and CDR2 sequences are SEHNR and FQNEAQ (reference sequence). CDR3 length: 12 residues. Here the CDR3 reads CASSLGGSGQYF. CDR3 sequence (DNA): TGTGCCAGCAGCTTAGGCGGGAGCGGGCAGTACTTC.

The chain is built from TRBV4-1 and TRBJ1-2, with 8 bases aligning to TRBD1. The CDR3 contains 17 residues. From germline, CDR1 is MGHRA and CDR2 YSYEKL. V gave up 0 bases and J gave up 8 bases; unmatched junction bases: 14. This chain's CDR3 is CASSQDRQGARTGGYTF. The CDR3 nucleotides are TGCGCCAGCAGCCAAGATCGGCAGGGGGCGCGAACGGGCGGCTACACCTTC.

The CDR3 DNA sequence: TGTGCCAGCAGTACCGGTAGCGCACAGGGGCCCCAGCATTTT. As protein: CASSTGSAQGPQHF. The rearrangement links TRBV27 to TRBJ1-5; possibly TRBD1 for D (6 bases). CDR1 is MNHEY and CDR2 is SMNVEV in the germline V gene (reference sequence). Trimming shortened V by 5 bases and J by 9 bases, and 17 bases separated the two germline ends. The CDR3 length is 14 residues.

V is TRBV20-1 and J is TRBJ2-7; TRBD2 is a possible D gene (5 bases). This CDR3 is built from 13 residues. The V end was cut by 0 bases, the J end by 7 bases, with 13 bases between. Germline assignment: CDR1 DFQATT and CDR2 SNEGSKA (reference sequence). The chain's CDR3 is CSARDPAGGEQYF. CDR3 in DNA: TGCAGTGCTAGAGATCCCGCAGGAGGAGAGCAGTACTTC.

The chain couples TRBV30 to TRBJ2-7; TRBD1 agrees at 10 bases. Trimming took 5 bases from V and 2 from J; bases not matched to a gene: 9. The CDR3 runs to 15 residues. The germline gives CDR1 GTSNPN, CDR2 SVGIG (reference sequence). The CDR3 spells CAWGAGTGATYEQYF. The CDR3 DNA follows: TGTGCCTGGGGTGCGGGGACAGGGGCGACCTACGAGCAGTACTTC.

Only a few counts were recorded for this clonotype. V is TRBV10-1 and J is TRBJ2-3, with D unresolved. V lost 3 bases, J lost 2 bases, and 9 bases lay in between. The CDR3 sequence is 14 residues long. The germline V gene has CDR1 WNHNN and CDR2 SYGVQD (reference sequence). The CDR3 protein is CASSDSRYTDTQYF. CDR3 sequence (DNA): TGCGCCAGCAGTGACAGTCGATACACAGATACGCAGTATTTT.

Only a few counts were recorded for this clonotype. This chain connects TRBV7-9 to TRBJ1-2, with 8 bases that match TRBD1. Germline V lookup: CDR1 SEHNR, CDR2 FQNEAQ (reference sequence). Trimming removed 5 bases from V and 8 bases from J; junction bases left unmatched: 7. The CDR3 length is 13 residues. DNA for the CDR3: TGTGCCAGCAGCATGGACAGGGTTGACGGCTACACCTTC. Translating it yields CASSMDRVDGYTF.

The V and J genes are TRBV7-3 and TRBJ2-4; the D gene could be TRBD1 or TRBD2 (5 bases each). The J call could be wrong; TRBJ2-7 is a better fit for the DNA end. The CDR3 is 13 amino acids. Germline V gene sequence: CDR1 SGHTA, CDR2 FQGTGA. CDR3 coding DNA: TGTGCCAGCAACCAGGGACCCTCCTACGAGCAGTACTTC. The encoded protein is CASNQGPSYEQYF.

In this sample, this clonotype turned up once. One end of the junction fails to match germline, which may point to a read error. V is TRBV27 and J is TRBJ2-1, with unresolved D. Germline V gene data show CDR1 as MNHEY and CDR2 as SMNVEV (reference sequence). The CDR3 is 17 residues long. This chain's CDR3 is CASSSPLGPQRRNEQFF. Written as DNA, the CDR3 is TGTGCAAGCAGTTCCCCCCTAGGGCCCCAGCGACGCAATGAGCAGTTCTTC.

V and J are TRBV11-2 and TRBJ2-5; TRBD2 aligns across 7 bases. In germline, CDR1 is SGHAT, CDR2 FQNNGV. V shed 1 base, J shed 4 bases, and the junction held 9 bases outside the gene matches. The CDR3 runs to 16 residues. The CDR3 is CASSLGGPGGVETQYF. In DNA, the CDR3 is TGTGCCAGCAGCTTAGGAGGCCCGGGGGGAGTAGAGACCCAGTACTTC.